This T cell receptor (beta chain) originates from a study of identifying expanded T cells in peripheral blood. Study results and limitations: Over two and four weeks, about 15 and 18 clones changed, versus roughly 1.1 between replicates.

Clones were sequenced by immunoSEQ multiplex PCR, and TCRdb holds only the in-frame ones, with some missing. This sample has about 100,000 clones; 87% occur once, and the top ten carry 17%. The CDR3 runs to 15 residues. From germline, CDR1 is SEHNR and CDR2 FQNEAQ (reference sequence). Trimming took off 5 bases at V and 2 bases at J, with 15 bases between the two ends. With respect to this clone: Its matching antigen is unknown.

The clonotype originates from a person aged 18 to 75 in good health. Sequencing input: blood. The chain joins TRBV7-9 to TRBJ1-2, with D possibly being TRBD1 (5 bases). The CDR3 DNA sequence: TGTGCCAGCAGCACATGGTGGACACCCAACTATGGCTACACCTTC. This encodes CASSTWWTPNYGYTF. Full variable domain (remainder filled in from reference TRBV7-9 and TRBJ1-2): DTGVSQNPRHKITKRGQNVTFRCDPISEHNRLYWYRQTLGQGPEFLTYFQNEAQLEKSRLLSDRFSAERPKGSFSTLEIQRTEQGDSAMYLCASSTWWTPNYGYTFGSGTRLTVV.